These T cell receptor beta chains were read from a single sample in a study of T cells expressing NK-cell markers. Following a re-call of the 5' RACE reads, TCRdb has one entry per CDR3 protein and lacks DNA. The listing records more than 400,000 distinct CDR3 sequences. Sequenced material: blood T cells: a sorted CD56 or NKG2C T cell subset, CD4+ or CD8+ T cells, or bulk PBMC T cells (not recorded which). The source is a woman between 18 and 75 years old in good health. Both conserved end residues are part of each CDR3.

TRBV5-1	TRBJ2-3	CASSLAPQGRLDF
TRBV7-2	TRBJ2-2	CASSLRSETGELFF
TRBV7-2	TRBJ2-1	CTSGKGLTNEQFF
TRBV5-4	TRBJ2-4	CASSSGTASIQYF
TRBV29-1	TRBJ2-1	CSVQAGTSGSYEQFF
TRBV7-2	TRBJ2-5	CANPRNSEETQYF
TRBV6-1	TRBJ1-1	CASSKGGMNTEAFF
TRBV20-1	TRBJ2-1	CSARDEFGTRNGGEQFF
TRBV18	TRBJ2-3	CASSPTSLSTDTQYF
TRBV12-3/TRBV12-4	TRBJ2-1	CASNTKSPSYNEQFF
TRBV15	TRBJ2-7	CATSRAASVSSYEQYF
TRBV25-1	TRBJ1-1	CASSGGQLNTEAFF
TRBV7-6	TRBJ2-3	CASSPIGDTQYF
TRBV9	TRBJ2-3	CASSVGLAATDTQYF
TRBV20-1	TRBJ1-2	CSARAPAGGGYTF
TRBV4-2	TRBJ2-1	CASSQTASGEGNEQFF
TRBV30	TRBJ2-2	CAWSVVAGITGELFF
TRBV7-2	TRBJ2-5	CASSRGAPSTQYF
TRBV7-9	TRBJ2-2	CASSARADTGELFF
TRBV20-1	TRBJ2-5	CSAPPSRGLETQYF
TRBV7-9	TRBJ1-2	CASSLRYSNYGYTF
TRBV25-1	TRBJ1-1	CASSRDSTPPNTEAFF